This is a list of T cell receptor beta chains from one sample in a study of naive and memory T cell subsets. TCRdb redid the calling of the UMI-ligation and nested PCR reads with MiXCR, one entry per CDR3 protein. The sample lists approximately 90,000 distinct CDR3 sequences, about 11% occurring once. Source material: naive CD4+ T cells from blood. All receptors come from a human donor in good health. Each CDR3 is given without its conserved first and last residue. Fields, in order: J gene, D gene, clone size, V gene, CDR3 protein. The D gene is left open where the match is weak. Clone size, where shown, is once, few, many, or a class for clones that have expanded.

>TRBJ2-2|NA|many|TRBV5-1
ASSPGGPGTGELF
>TRBJ2-1|TRBD2|NA|TRBV27
ATGLAGANEQF
>TRBJ1-2|NA|few|TRBV12-3/TRBV12-4
ASNRRREANYGYT
>TRBJ2-3|TRBD2|many|TRBV7-2
ASSLDPAGGDTQY
>TRBJ2-3|NA|many|TRBV12-3/TRBV12-4
ASSRGQRMDTQY
>TRBJ2-7|NA|many|TRBV20-1
SATNKPASYEQY
>TRBJ2-3|TRBD1|many|TRBV27
ASSWTGRTDTQY
>TRBJ2-7|TRBD2|many|TRBV28
ASSRSGGLSYEQY
>TRBJ1-5|NA|NA|TRBV11-3
ASSLGGVGQPQH
>TRBJ2-1|TRBD2|NA|TRBV20-1
SASRASGYNEQF
>TRBJ2-4|NA|few|TRBV20-1
SARIREWSKNIQY
>TRBJ1-1|NA|NA|TRBV29-1
SVARTEAF
>TRBJ2-5|NA|NA|TRBV19
ASSKREPQETQY
>TRBJ1-1|TRBD1|few|TRBV13
ASSLSGTGLVDTEAF
>TRBJ2-7|TRBD1|few|TRBV12-3/TRBV12-4
ASSFQGAGAYEQY
>TRBJ1-3|TRBD1|NA|TRBV3-1
ASGGQPVNTIY
>TRBJ1-1|NA|many|TRBV5-4
ASSLGGMMEAF
>TRBJ1-4|NA|NA|TRBV3-1
ASSLTEKLF